What follows are 23 T cell receptor beta chains derived from one specimen sequenced in a study of CD8 T cells in Susac syndrome. RNA totalling roughly 0.5 to 1 ug underwent reverse transcription with random hexamers. A single record per CDR3 protein comes from TCRdb applying MiXCR to the immunoSEQ multiplex PCR reads. Of about 210,000 distinct CDR3 sequences in the sample, around 96% were seen once. The sample was CD4+ T cells from PBMCs. All receptors come from a human donor with multiple sclerosis.

The chain employs TRBV2 and TRBJ1-5, with D possibly matching TRBD1 (5 bases). This CDR3 is built from 14 residues. The V end lost 6 bases, the J end lost 6 bases, and 15 bases lay between the germline ends. Per germline, CDR1 SNHLY and CDR2 FYNNEI. In DNA form, the CDR3 reads TGTGCCAGCAGCTTGGGGACGTCGGCTCAGCCCCAGCATTTT. Amino acids: CASSLGTSAQPQHF. Combining the CDR3 with reference TRBV2 and TRBJ1-5 gives the whole variable domain EPEVTQTPSHQVTQMGQEVILRCVPISNHLYFYWYRQILGQKVEFLVSFYNNEISEKSEIFDDQFSVERPDGSNFTLKIRSTKLEDSAMYFCASSLGTSAQPQHFGDGTRLSIL.

This clonotype was counted once. The chain joins TRBV20-1 to TRBJ2-1, with TRBD2 as a possible D gene (6 bases). V was shortened by 3 bases and J by 10 bases, with 16 bases between the two germline ends. Germline assignment: CDR1 DFQATT and CDR2 SNEGSKA (reference sequence). This CDR3 region has 13 residues. The CDR3 DNA reads TGCAGTGCTAGTAGGGACTCCTCGGCGGAGCAGTTCTTC. This translates into CSASRDSSAEQFF.

The chain joins TRBV28 to TRBJ2-1; 7 positions match TRBD2. Germline V lookup: CDR1 MDHEN, CDR2 SYDVKM. The CDR3 runs to 16 residues. V shed 6 bases and J 3 bases; nucleotides not matched to a gene: 11. This CDR3 reads CASSPQRGGVYNEQFF. DNA of the CDR3: TGTGCCAGCAGCCCCCAGCGGGGAGGGGTCTACAATGAGCAGTTCTTC.

This chain connects TRBV28 to TRBJ1-5; D is possibly TRBD1 (6 bases). This CDR3 has 14 residues. The V and J ends lost 6 bases and 5 bases respectively, with 14 bases between them. The germline V gene encodes CDR1 MDHEN and CDR2 SYDVKM. As DNA, the CDR3 is TGTGCCAGCAGCCGGGGACAACCCTATCAGCCCCAGCATTTT. Translation gives CASSRGQPYQPQHF.

V is TRBV11-2 and J is TRBJ1-1, with a possible D match to TRBD1 (5 bases). The CDR3 extends over 12 amino acids. Germline CDR1 reads SGHAT; CDR2 reads FQNNGV. V gave up 3 bases and J gave up 8 bases, with 10 bases separating them. The CDR3 sequence is CASSFRDGEAFF. In DNA form, the CDR3 reads TGTGCCAGCAGCTTCCGGGACGGAGAAGCTTTCTTT.

The rearrangement joins TRBV20-1 to TRBJ2-4, with D unclear. This CDR3 has 15 residues. V lost 5 bases and J 0 bases, leaving 14 bases between the germline ends. Germline V lookup: CDR1 DFQATT, CDR2 SNEGSKA (reference sequence). CDR3 in amino acids: CSAGNSRLAKNIQYF. CDR3 DNA: TGCAGTGCTGGGAACAGTCGGCTAGCCAAAAACATTCAGTACTTC.

The chain recombines TRBV5-1 with TRBJ2-1; D tentatively fits TRBD1 or TRBD2 (5 bases each). Trimming removed 5 bases at V and 5 bases at J, with 11 bases between. The CDR3 runs 13 residues. From germline, CDR1 is SGHRS and CDR2 YFSETQ. The CDR3 region is CASSPLGDNEQFF. The CDR3 bases are TGCGCCAGCAGTCCCCTGGGGGACAATGAGCAGTTCTTC.

V gene TRBV29-1 combines with J gene TRBJ2-3; D could derive from TRBD1 or TRBD2 (5 bases each). Trimming left V 4 bases short and J 3 bases short, with 8 bases between. The length of the CDR3 is 12 residues. Germline V gives CDR1 SQVTM, CDR2 ANQGSEA. The CDR3 is CSVVRGTDTQYF. The CDR3 DNA reads as TGCAGCGTTGTGAGGGGAACAGATACGCAGTATTTT.

V usage is TRBV27 and J usage is TRBJ2-6, with a possible D match to TRBD1 (6 bases). Germline CDR1 and CDR2: MNHEY and SMNVEV (reference sequence). CDR3 length: 16 residues. Deletions cut 3 bases from V and 0 bases from J, with 9 bases between. The CDR3 reads CASSFNRASGANVLTF. The DNA of the CDR3 is TGTGCCAGCAGTTTCAACAGGGCCTCTGGGGCCAACGTCCTGACTTTC.

The chain has TRBV20-1 and TRBJ2-1; TRBD2 matches 13 bases. V lost 5 bases and J lost 8; bases outside the gene matches: 6. The CDR3 totals 14 residues. Germline V gene sequence: CDR1 DFQATT, CDR2 SNEGSKA (reference sequence). CDR3 amino acids: CSADGTSGEHEQFF. The CDR3 DNA reads TGCAGTGCTGACGGGACTAGCGGGGAGCATGAGCAGTTCTTC.

This chain links TRBV29-1 with TRBJ1-5, with 7 bases fitting TRBD1. The CDR3 consists of 12 residues. Germline CDR1 reads SQVTM; CDR2 reads ANQGSEA. The V gene end was trimmed by 5 bases and the J gene end by 3 bases; junction bases not matched to a gene: 1. CDR3 amino acids: CSVQGDNQPQHF. CDR3 DNA sequence: TGCAGCGTTCAGGGGGACAATCAGCCCCAGCATTTT.

The CDR3 sequence: CASSLGGTANYQPQHF. The CDR3 DNA reads as TGTGCCAGCAGCTTAGGCGGGACAGCCAACTATCAGCCCCAGCATTTT. The rearrangement uses TRBV7-2 and TRBJ1-5; 7 bases map to TRBD1. Germline loops: CDR1 SGHTA, CDR2 FQGNSA. J was trimmed by 5 bases and V by 1 base; bases with no gene match: 8. The CDR3 length is 16 residues. Full variable domain (missing parts from reference TRBV7-2 and TRBJ1-5): GAGVSQSPSNKVTEKGKDVELRCDPISGHTALYWYRQSLGQGLEFLIYFQGNSAPDKSGLPSDRFSAERTGGSVSTLTIQRTQQEDSAVYLCASSLGGTANYQPQHFGDGTRLSIL.

This chain joins TRBV30 and TRBJ2-1; D unresolved. Germline values: CDR1 GTSNPN, CDR2 SVGIG (reference sequence). V was shortened by 1 base and J by 5 bases, with 9 bases between the two germline ends. The length of the CDR3 is 13 residues. CDR3 protein: CAWSGSLDNEQFF. Here the CDR3 DNA reads TGTGCCTGGAGTGGATCACTCGACAATGAGCAGTTCTTC. Together with reference TRBV30 and TRBJ2-1, the CDR3 gives the full variable domain: SQTIHQWPATLVQPVGSPLSLECTVEGTSNPNLYWYRQAAGRGLQLLFYSVGIGQISSEVPQNLSASRPQDRQFILSSKKLLLSDSGFYLCAWSGSLDNEQFFGPGTRLTVL.

This chain uses TRBV3-1 with TRBJ1-1; no clear D. CDR1 is LGHDT, CDR2 YNNKEL, per germline (reference sequence). Deletions cut 4 bases from V and 0 bases from J, with 15 bases between. This CDR3 is built from 16 residues. CDR3 in amino acids: CASSPPGNILNTEAFF. In DNA form, the CDR3 reads TGTGCCAGCAGCCCTCCGGGAAATATCCTGAACACTGAAGCTTTCTTT.

The chain links TRBV6-6 to TRBJ1-2; TRBD1 might be the D (5 bases). This CDR3 has 14 residues. Germline assignment: CDR1 MNHNY and CDR2 SVGAGI (reference sequence). Trimming took 0 bases from V and 7 from J, leaving 12 bases between them. The CDR3 DNA follows: TGTGCCAGCAGTTACTCATCAGGGACGGTTGGCTACACCTTC. Amino acids: CASSYSSGTVGYTF.

The gene calls are TRBV20-1 and TRBJ2-3; a weak D match, TRBD2 (7 bases). Germline CDR1 is DFQATT and CDR2 is SNEGSKA (reference sequence). The V gene lost 0 bases and the J gene lost 1 base, with 17 bases spanning the gap. This CDR3 has 17 amino acids. The DNA for the CDR3 is TGCAGTGCTAGAGATCCCGACGGGCGGGGGCGCACAGATACGCAGTATTTT. Amino acid sequence: CSARDPDGRGRTDTQYF.

This chain uses TRBV19 with TRBJ1-4; TRBD1 is a possible D gene (5 bases). With 7 bases removed from V and 0 bases from J, the gap between germline ends came to 18 bases. This CDR3 contains 17 residues. CDR1 LNHDA and CDR2 SQIVND come from the germline V gene (reference sequence). CDR3 sequence (DNA): TGTGCCAGTACCCCAGGACGGGACGGGCCAACTAATGAAAAACTGTTTTTT. Encoded protein: CASTPGRDGPTNEKLFF.

This clonotype is a singleton in its sample. The chain employs TRBV20-1 and TRBJ2-2; the match to TRBD2 covers 8 bases. Trimming removed 5 bases from V and 1 base from J; junction bases left unmatched: 3. Per the germline V gene, CDR1 is DFQATT and CDR2 is SNEGSKA (reference sequence). The CDR3 covers 14 residues. The CDR3 spells CSAEAGENTGELFF. In nucleotides, the CDR3 is TGCAGTGCTGAAGCGGGAGAGAACACCGGGGAGCTGTTTTTT.

The chain combines TRBV30 with TRBJ1-4, with unresolved D. Between the trimmed V and J ends, which lost 8 bases and 8 bases, there was a span of 9 bases. CDR3 length: 10 residues. CDR1 is GTSNPN and CDR2 is SVGIG in the germline V gene (reference sequence). The CDR3: CAGQEEKLFF. In DNA form, the CDR3 reads TGTGCCGGTCAGGAAGAAAAACTGTTTTTT.

This rearrangement joins TRBV12-3 or TRBV12-4 to TRBJ2-2; D is possibly TRBD1 or TRBD2 (5 bases each). The CDR3 is 13 amino acids. Trimming took 4 bases from V and 5 from J, leaving 8 bases between them. The CDR3: CASSSRGTGELFF. CDR3 in DNA: TGTGCCAGCAGTTCGAGGGGAACCGGGGAGCTGTTTTTT.

The DNA of the CDR3 is TGCAGTGCTGGGGTGGGGCCAAGCACAGATACGCAGTATTTT. It codes for CSAGVGPSTDTQYF. V gene TRBV20-1 combines with J gene TRBJ2-3; weak D call: TRBD1 (5 bases). Per the germline V gene, CDR1 is DFQATT and CDR2 is SNEGSKA (reference sequence). This CDR3 is 14 amino acids long. The V and J ends lost 5 bases and 0 bases respectively, with 12 bases between them.

The chain recombines TRBV30 with TRBJ2-2, with 7 bases aligning to TRBD1. The V gene's germline CDR1 is GTSNPN and CDR2 SVGIG (reference sequence). This CDR3 region has 14 residues. Germline trimming cut 2 bases from V and 3 bases from J; bases unmatched to any gene: 3. The chain's CDR3 is CAWSRDRDTGELFF. CDR3 bases: TGTGCCTGGAGTCGAGACAGGGACACCGGGGAGCTGTTTTTT.

The chain carries TRBV3-1 and TRBJ1-1; tentatively, D is TRBD1 (5 bases). Germline V CDR1 and CDR2: LGHDT, YNNKEL (reference sequence). The CDR3 sequence is 14 residues long. V was cut by 3 bases and J by 2 bases, with 10 bases left in between. The CDR3 here is CASSHMDTNTEAFF. The CDR3 DNA sequence: TGTGCCAGCAGCCATATGGACACAAACACTGAAGCTTTCTTT.